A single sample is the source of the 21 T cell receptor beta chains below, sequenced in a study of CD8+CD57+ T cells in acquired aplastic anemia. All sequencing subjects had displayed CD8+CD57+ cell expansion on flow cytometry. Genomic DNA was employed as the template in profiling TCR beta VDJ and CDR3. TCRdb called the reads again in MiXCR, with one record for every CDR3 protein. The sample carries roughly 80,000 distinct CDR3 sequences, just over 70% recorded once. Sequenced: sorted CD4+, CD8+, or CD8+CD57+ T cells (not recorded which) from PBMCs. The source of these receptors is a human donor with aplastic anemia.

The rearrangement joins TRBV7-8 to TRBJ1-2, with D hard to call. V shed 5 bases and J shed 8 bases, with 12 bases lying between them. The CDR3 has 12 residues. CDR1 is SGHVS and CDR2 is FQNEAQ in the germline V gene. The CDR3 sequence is CASSTTLGGYTF. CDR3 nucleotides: TGTGCCAGCAGCACCACCCTGGGGGGCTACACCTTC.

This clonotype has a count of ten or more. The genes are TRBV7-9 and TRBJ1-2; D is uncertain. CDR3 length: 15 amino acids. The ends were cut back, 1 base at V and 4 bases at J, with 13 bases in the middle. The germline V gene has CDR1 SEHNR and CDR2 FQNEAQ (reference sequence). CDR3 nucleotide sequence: TGTGCCAGCAGCTTAGGGAATTCTCTTATCTATGGCTACACCTTC. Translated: CASSLGNSLIYGYTF.

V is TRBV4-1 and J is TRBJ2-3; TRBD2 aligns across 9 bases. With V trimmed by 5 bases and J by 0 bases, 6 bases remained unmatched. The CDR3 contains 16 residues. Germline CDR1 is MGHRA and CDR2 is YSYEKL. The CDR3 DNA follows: TGCGCCAGCAGCTTGCGTAGCGGGGGTAGCACAGATACGCAGTATTTT. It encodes CASSLRSGGSTDTQYF.

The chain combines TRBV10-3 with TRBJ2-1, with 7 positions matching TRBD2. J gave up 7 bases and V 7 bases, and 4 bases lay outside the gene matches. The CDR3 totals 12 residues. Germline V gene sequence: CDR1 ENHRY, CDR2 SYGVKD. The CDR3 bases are TGTGCCATCACGACTAGCAGGAATGAGCAGTTCTTC. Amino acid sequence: CAITTSRNEQFF.

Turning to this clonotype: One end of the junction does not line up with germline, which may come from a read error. The CDR3 bases are TGCGCCATCAGTGAGGGGCCGGGACAACCAGGCTACGAGCAGTACTTC. Translating gives CAISEGPGQPGYEQYF. The chain carries TRBV10-3 and TRBJ2-7; tentatively, D is TRBD1 (6 bases). This CDR3 region has 16 residues. Per the germline V gene, CDR1 is ENHRY and CDR2 is SYGVKD.

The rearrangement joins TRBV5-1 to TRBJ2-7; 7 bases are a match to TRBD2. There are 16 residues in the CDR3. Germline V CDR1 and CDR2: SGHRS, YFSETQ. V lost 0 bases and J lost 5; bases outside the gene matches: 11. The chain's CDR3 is CASSLESGQGGDEQYF. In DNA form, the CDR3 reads TGCGCCAGCAGCTTGGAATCGGGGCAGGGAGGGGACGAGCAGTACTTC.

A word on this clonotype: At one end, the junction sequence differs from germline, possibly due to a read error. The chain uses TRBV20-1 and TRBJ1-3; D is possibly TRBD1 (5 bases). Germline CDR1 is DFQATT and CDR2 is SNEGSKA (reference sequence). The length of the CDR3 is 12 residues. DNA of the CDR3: TGCAGTGCTAGAGATGGTGAGGGACCTCTTGATTTT. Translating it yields CSARDGEGPLDF.

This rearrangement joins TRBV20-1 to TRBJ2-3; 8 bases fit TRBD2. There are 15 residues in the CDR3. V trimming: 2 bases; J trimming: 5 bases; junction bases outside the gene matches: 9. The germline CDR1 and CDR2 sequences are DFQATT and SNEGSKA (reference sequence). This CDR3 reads CSARWPSGPGDTQYF. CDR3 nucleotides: TGCAGTGCTAGATGGCCTAGCGGGCCAGGAGATACGCAGTATTTT.

CDR3: CASSTYQFPNEKLFF. CDR3 coding DNA: TGTGCCAGCAGCACTTACCAGTTTCCTAATGAAAAACTGTTTTTT. This rearrangement joins TRBV6-1 to TRBJ1-4; D is unclear. The germline gives CDR1 MNHNS, CDR2 SASEGT. V lost 6 bases to trimming and J lost 3 bases, with 14 bases between them. This CDR3 region has 15 residues.

In nucleotides, the CDR3 is TGTGCCAGCAGTGTCAGCCGCACAGATACGCAGTATTTT. Residues: CASSVSRTDTQYF. The chain recombines TRBV7-9 with TRBJ2-3, with D unclear. This CDR3 region has 13 residues. Looked up from germline, CDR1 is SEHNR and CDR2 is FQNEAQ (reference sequence). The germline V and J ends were trimmed by 6 bases and 1 base, with 8 bases remaining between them.

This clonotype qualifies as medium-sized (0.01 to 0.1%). The CDR3 nucleotides read TGTGCCAGCCGGGGACAGGGGACGGGTCAGCCCCAGCATTTT. Translation: CASRGQGTGQPQHF. The chain employs TRBV19 and TRBJ1-5, with 10 nucleotides matching TRBD1. J lost 6 bases, V lost 9 bases, and 8 bases had no gene match. This CDR3 comprises 14 residues. CDR1 and CDR2 (germline): LNHDA, SQIVND (reference sequence).

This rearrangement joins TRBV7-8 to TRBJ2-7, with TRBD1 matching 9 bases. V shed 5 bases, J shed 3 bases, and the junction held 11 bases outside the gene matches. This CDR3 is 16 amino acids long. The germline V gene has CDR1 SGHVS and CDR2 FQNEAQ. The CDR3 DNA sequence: TGTGCCAGCAGCAGTTCACAGGGGGCGGCAGTCTACGAGCAGTACTTC. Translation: CASSSSQGAAVYEQYF.

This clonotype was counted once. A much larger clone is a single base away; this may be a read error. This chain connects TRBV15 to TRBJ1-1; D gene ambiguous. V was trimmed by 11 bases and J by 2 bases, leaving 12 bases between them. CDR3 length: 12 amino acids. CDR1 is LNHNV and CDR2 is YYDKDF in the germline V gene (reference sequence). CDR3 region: CAGSAINTEAFF. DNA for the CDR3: TGTGCCGGCAGCGCTATTAACACTGAAGCTTTCTTT. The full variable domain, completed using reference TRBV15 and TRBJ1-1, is DAMVIQNPRYQVTQFGKPVTLSCSQTLNHNVMYWYQQKSSQAPKLLFHYYDKDFNNEADTPDNFQSRRPNTSFCFLDIRSPGLGDTAMYLCAGSAINTEAFFGQGTRLTVV.

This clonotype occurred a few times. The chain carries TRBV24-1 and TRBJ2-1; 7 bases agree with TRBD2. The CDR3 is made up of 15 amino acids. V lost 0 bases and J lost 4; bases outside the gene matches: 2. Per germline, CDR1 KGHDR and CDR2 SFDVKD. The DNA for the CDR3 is TGTGCCACCAGTGATTTGCGGGGGGAGTACAATGAGCAGTTCTTC. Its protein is CATSDLRGEYNEQFF.

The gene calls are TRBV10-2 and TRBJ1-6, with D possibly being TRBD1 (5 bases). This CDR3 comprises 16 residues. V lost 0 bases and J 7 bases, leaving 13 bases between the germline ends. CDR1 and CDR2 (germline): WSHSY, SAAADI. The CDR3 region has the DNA TGCGCCAGCAGTGAGTCTTCCAGGGTAGTGAATTCACCCCTCCACTTT. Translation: CASSESSRVVNSPLHF.

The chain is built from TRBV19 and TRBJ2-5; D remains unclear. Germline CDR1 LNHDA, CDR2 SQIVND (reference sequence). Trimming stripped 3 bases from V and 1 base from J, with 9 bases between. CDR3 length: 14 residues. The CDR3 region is CASSMRRTQETQYF. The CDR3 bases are TGTGCCAGTAGTATGCGCAGAACCCAAGAGACCCAGTACTTC.

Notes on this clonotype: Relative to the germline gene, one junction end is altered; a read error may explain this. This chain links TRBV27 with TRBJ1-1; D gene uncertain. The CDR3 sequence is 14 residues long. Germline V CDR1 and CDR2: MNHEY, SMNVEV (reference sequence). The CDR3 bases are TGTGCCAGCAGTCCTCTTCGGACTGACACTGGAGCTTTCTTT. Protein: CASSPLRTDTGAFF.

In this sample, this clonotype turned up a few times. In nucleotides, the CDR3 is TGCAGCGCCGGGGGGACTTACGAGCAGTACTTC. It yields the protein CSAGGTYEQYF. The chain joins TRBV29-1 to TRBJ2-7; 7 nucleotides align to TRBD2. The ends lost 7 bases at V and 4 bases at J; junction bases unmatched: 4. CDR1 and CDR2 from the germline V gene are SQVTM and ANQGSEA. This CDR3 region has 11 residues.

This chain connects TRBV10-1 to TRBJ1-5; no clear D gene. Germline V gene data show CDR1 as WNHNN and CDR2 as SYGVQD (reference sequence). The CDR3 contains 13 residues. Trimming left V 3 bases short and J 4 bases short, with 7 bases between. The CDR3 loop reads CASSDKRNQPQHF. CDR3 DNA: TGCGCCAGCAGTGACAAGAGAAATCAGCCCCAGCATTTT.

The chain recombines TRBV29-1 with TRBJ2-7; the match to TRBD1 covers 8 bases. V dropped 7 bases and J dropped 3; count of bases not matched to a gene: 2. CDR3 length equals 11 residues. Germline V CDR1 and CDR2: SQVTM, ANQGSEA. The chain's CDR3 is CSGGQGYEQYF. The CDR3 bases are TGCAGCGGAGGACAGGGCTACGAGCAGTACTTC.

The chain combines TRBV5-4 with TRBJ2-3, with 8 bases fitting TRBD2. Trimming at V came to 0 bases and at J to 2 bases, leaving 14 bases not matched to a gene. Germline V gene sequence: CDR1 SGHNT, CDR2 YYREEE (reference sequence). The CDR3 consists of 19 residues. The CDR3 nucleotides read TGTGCCAGCAGCTTGGGTAGCGTTTGGCGGGAGGACTCCACAGATACGCAGTATTTT. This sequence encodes CASSLGSVWREDSTDTQYF.